A single sample gave rise to the 26 T cell receptor beta chains below, sequenced in a study of blood T cell repertoires in COVID-19. TCRdb keeps only in-frame clones here, not all; method: immunoSEQ multiplex PCR. Of about 260,000 clones listed, 80% to 90% are singletons. Sequencing was done on a sample of peripheral blood. The receptors here all came from a man in his thirties or forties with active or convalescent COVID-19.

The genes are TRBV19 and TRBJ2-3, with D maybe TRBD2 (5 bases). Between the trimmed V and J ends, which lost 8 bases and 6 bases, there was a span of 21 bases. The CDR3 runs 15 residues. CDR1 is LNHDA and CDR2 is SQIVND in the germline V gene (reference sequence). Here the CDR3 reads CASRPFSEPEDTQYF. The CDR3 DNA reads TGTGCCAGTCGCCCCTTTAGCGAGCCAGAGGATACGCAGTATTTT.

This clone occurred once. The rearrangement joins TRBV3-1 (or the pseudogene TRBV3-2) to TRBJ1-2; possible D gene TRBD1, 6 bases. Germline loops: CDR1 LGHDT, CDR2 YNNKEL (reference sequence). The CDR3 is 14 amino acids. Trimming took off 3 bases at V and 4 bases at J, with 12 bases between the two ends. As DNA, the CDR3 is TGTGCCAGCAGCCAGGCGGACAGCCTCTATGGCTACACCTTC. This sequence encodes CASSQADSLYGYTF.

This clone is a singleton in its sample. This chain links TRBV6-1 with TRBJ1-5, with a possible D match to TRBD1 (6 bases). The CDR3 sequence is 17 residues long. Deletions cut 3 bases from V and 3 bases from J, with 18 bases between. CDR1 is MNHNS and CDR2 is SASEGT in the germline V gene. The CDR3 DNA follows: TGTGCCAGCAGTGAGCCAACGGGGCAGGGGTACAATCAGCCCCAGCATTTT. Amino acid sequence: CASSEPTGQGYNQPQHF.

This clone was seen a few times. The rearrangement joins TRBV5-1 to TRBJ1-1; D unclear. Germline V CDR1 and CDR2: SGHRS, YFSETQ. The CDR3 length is 14 residues. The V and J ends lost 5 bases and 5 bases respectively, with 16 bases between them. CDR3 region: CASSRRFSETEAFF. CDR3 coding DNA: TGCGCCAGCAGTCGGCGGTTCTCGGAAACTGAAGCTTTCTTT.

V is TRBV9 and J is TRBJ1-1; 7 nucleotides match TRBD1. CDR3 size: 16 residues. Germline V gene lookup returns CDR1 SGDLS and CDR2 YYNGEE. V trimming: 6 bases; J trimming: 3 bases; junction bases outside the gene matches: 14. Here the CDR3 DNA reads TGTGCCAGCAACTTAGGTGGGGACAGCGGCGACACTGAAGCTTTCTTT. Translating it yields CASNLGGDSGDTEAFF.

The chain couples TRBV20-1 to TRBJ2-1, with 8 nucleotides matching TRBD2. The V gene's germline CDR1 is DFQATT and CDR2 SNEGSKA (reference sequence). With V trimmed by 3 bases and J by 4 bases, 8 bases remained unmatched. This CDR3 has 15 residues. CDR3 coding DNA: TGCAGTGCTAGTGGGCGGGGGGCCCTATACAATGAGCAGTTCTTC. It is translated as CSASGRGALYNEQFF.

The chain employs TRBV5-1 and TRBJ2-1, with D possibly TRBD2 on 5 matching bases. Trimming pared 4 bases from V and 9 bases from J, leaving 29 bases between. In germline, CDR1 is SGHRS, CDR2 YFSETQ. This CDR3 spans 18 amino acids. The DNA for the CDR3 is TGCGCCAGCAGCCTGGGTGCGGGTGGTCAGTTATTGAGTGGTGAGCAGTTCTTC. Translation: CASSLGAGGQLLSGEQFF. Drawing the rest from reference TRBV5-1 and TRBJ2-1, the complete variable domain is KAGVTQTPRYLIKTRGQQVTLSCSPISGHRSVSWYQQTPGQGLQFLFEYFSETQRNKGNFPGRFSGRQFSNSRSEMNVSTLELGDSALYLCASSLGAGGQLLSGEQFFGPGTRLTVL.

The chain joins TRBV5-1 to TRBJ2-1; D call uncertain. The CDR3 has 14 residues. Germline V gene lookup returns CDR1 SGHRS and CDR2 YFSETQ. V lost 2 bases to trimming and J lost 3 bases, with 9 bases between them. CDR3 coding DNA: TGCGCCAGCAGCTTCGAGTGGTACTACAATGAGCAGTTCTTC. Translated: CASSFEWYYNEQFF.

The chain employs TRBV6-5 and TRBJ2-2; possibly TRBD2 for D (7 bases). Germline CDR1 MNHEY, CDR2 SVGAGI. The CDR3 consists of 15 residues. V shed 7 bases and J shed 6 bases, with 18 bases lying between them. Here the CDR3 DNA reads TGTGCCAGCAAGGGGGAGCTCGGGAGGCCCGGGGAGCTGTTTTTT. Its protein product is CASKGELGRPGELFF.

The chain uses TRBV29-1 and TRBJ2-1; no clear D gene. V lost 5 bases to trimming and J lost 2 bases, with 7 bases between them. Germline values: CDR1 SQVTM, CDR2 ANQGSEA. This CDR3 comprises 12 residues. CDR3 residues: CSVQAAYNEQFF. The CDR3 DNA reads TGCAGCGTTCAGGCAGCCTACAATGAGCAGTTCTTC.

The V gene is TRBV27, the J gene TRBJ1-6; the D gene is possibly TRBD1 (6 bases). The CDR3 length is 12 residues. Germline V gene data show CDR1 as MNHEY and CDR2 as SMNVEV (reference sequence). Trimming left V 6 bases short and J 9 bases short, with 9 bases between. The DNA for the CDR3 is TGTGCCAGCAGGGACAGCGTTTCACCCCTCCACTTT. This sequence encodes CASRDSVSPLHF.

The V and J genes are TRBV3-1 (or the pseudogene TRBV3-2) and TRBJ1-3, with 7 bases identical to TRBD1. Germline CDR1 reads LGHDT; CDR2 reads YNNKEL (reference sequence). This CDR3 spans 17 amino acids. V was clipped by 0 bases and J by 3 bases; unmatched bases: 8. The CDR3 DNA follows: TGTGCCAGCAGCCAAGATCGAGGGGGCGCGGGTGGAAACACCATATATTTT. Protein: CASSQDRGGAGGNTIYF.

CDR3 DNA sequence: TGTGCCAGCAGTATCAGGATTGGTAATCAGCCCCAGCATTTT. Amino acid sequence: CASSIRIGNQPQHF. The chain links TRBV27 to TRBJ1-5; unclear D gene. The V and J ends lost 5 bases and 4 bases respectively, with 12 bases between them. CDR1 is MNHEY and CDR2 is SMNVEV in the germline V gene (reference sequence). CDR3 length: 14 amino acids.

The chain joins TRBV11-2 to TRBJ1-1; weak D call: TRBD1 (6 bases). From germline, CDR1 is SGHAT and CDR2 FQNNGV. The CDR3 extends over 14 amino acids. Deletions cut 5 bases from V and 2 bases from J, with 12 bases between. The chain's CDR3 is CASSIGGPNTEAFF. Written as DNA, the CDR3 is TGTGCCAGCAGCATCGGGGGGCCAAACACTGAAGCTTTCTTT.

The chain links TRBV11-1 to TRBJ1-6; D possibly corresponds to TRBD1 (5 bases). The V gene lost 4 bases and the J gene lost 0 bases, with 10 bases spanning the gap. Germline CDR1 SGHAT, CDR2 FQDESV (reference sequence). This CDR3 has 16 residues. The CDR3 reads CASSYRQSSYNSPLHF. The CDR3 nucleotides read TGTGCCAGCAGCTACAGACAGAGCTCCTATAATTCACCCCTCCACTTT. The full variable domain, with the rest looked up from reference TRBV11-1 and TRBJ1-6, is EAEVAQSPRYKITEKSQAVAFWCDPISGHATLYWYRQILGQGPELLVQFQDESVVDDSQLPKDRFSAERLKGVDSTLKIQPAELGDSAMYLCASSYRQSSYNSPLHFGNGTRLTVT.

The chain joins TRBV21-1 to TRBJ2-2; no DNA check was done on the table's D call, TRBD2. TRBV21-1 is listed as a pseudogene. This CDR3 comprises 18 residues. The CDR3 DNA is TGTGCCAGCAGCAATGGCGGTCCAAAAGGGGGGGGGCTCGGGGAGCTGTTTTTT. It yields the protein CASSNGGPKGGGLGELFF.

The rearrangement uses TRBV7-3 and TRBJ2-1; D call uncertain. Per germline, CDR1 SGHTA and CDR2 FQGTGA. The CDR3 length is 12 residues. The germline V and J ends were trimmed by 5 bases and 7 bases, with 9 bases remaining between them. The CDR3 here is CASSPNGNEQFF. The CDR3 DNA follows: TGTGCCAGCAGCCCCAACGGTAATGAGCAGTTCTTC.

This rearrangement joins TRBV11-2 to TRBJ1-4, with a weak D call TRBD1 (6 bases). Trimming shortened V by 5 bases and J by 7 bases, and 17 bases separated the two germline ends. This CDR3 spans 15 amino acids. Looked up from germline, CDR1 is SGHAT and CDR2 is FQNNGV. CDR3 amino acids: CASSAKGVLFEKLFF. The DNA for the CDR3 is TGTGCCAGCAGCGCGAAGGGGGTGTTGTTTGAAAAACTGTTTTTT.

V gene TRBV5-6 combines with J gene TRBJ1-6; D is perhaps TRBD1 (5 bases). Trimming cost V 6 bases and J 9 bases, with 25 bases left between them. The CDR3 runs 17 residues. Germline CDR1 SGHDT, CDR2 YYEEEE. CDR3 DNA: TGTGCCAGCAACAACCTGGGGGGTCCTTTAGGAAGTTCACCCCTCCACTTT. This translates into CASNNLGGPLGSSPLHF.

The chain couples TRBV25-1 to TRBJ1-5, with 7 bases lining up with TRBD1. The CDR3 contains 14 residues. The V and J ends lost 6 bases and 7 bases, in that order; junction bases with no gene match: 9. Germline V lookup: CDR1 MGHDK, CDR2 SYGVNS. The CDR3 protein is CASSGTETFQPQHF. CDR3 DNA sequence: TGTGCCAGCAGCGGGACAGAGACCTTCCAGCCCCAGCATTTT.

The chain combines TRBV7-9 with TRBJ2-5, with D possibly being TRBD2 (5 bases). Per germline, CDR1 SEHNR and CDR2 FQNEAQ (reference sequence). The CDR3 totals 14 residues. V lost 3 bases and J 5 bases, leaving 13 bases between the germline ends. For the CDR3, the DNA is TGTGCCAGCAGCTTTCGGTTGGAGCGGGAGACCCAGTACTTC. Translated: CASSFRLERETQYF.

This chain links TRBV9 with TRBJ2-7, with 11 positions matching TRBD2. Unmatched junction bases numbered 3, after V lost 4 bases and J lost 0 bases. CDR1 is SGDLS and CDR2 is YYNGEE in the germline V gene. The CDR3 has 15 residues. The CDR3 loop is CASSPGLAVSYEQYF. The CDR3 DNA reads as TGTGCCAGCAGCCCGGGACTAGCGGTCTCCTACGAGCAGTACTTC.

The V call is TRBV6-5, the J call TRBJ2-7; 8 bases fit TRBD1. J gave up 5 bases and V 2 bases, and 2 bases lay outside the gene matches. Germline CDR1 and CDR2: MNHEY and SVGAGI. This CDR3 region has 13 residues. As DNA, the CDR3 is TGTGCCAGCAGTTACCCAGGGGGCCACGAGCAGTACTTC. This gives the protein CASSYPGGHEQYF.

This rearrangement joins TRBV7-2 to TRBJ1-2, with D maybe TRBD1 (6 bases). Germline values: CDR1 SGHTA, CDR2 FQGNSA. The CDR3 extends over 15 amino acids. Trimming left V 3 bases short and J 2 bases short, with 13 bases between. CDR3 residues: CASSFNPGANYGYTF. In DNA, the CDR3 is TGTGCCAGCAGCTTTAACCCAGGGGCGAACTATGGCTACACCTTC. The variable domain in full, with the rest retrieved from reference TRBV7-2 and TRBJ1-2, is GAGVSQSPSNKVTEKGKDVELRCDPISGHTALYWYRQSLGQGLEFLIYFQGNSAPDKSGLPSDRFSAERTGGSVSTLTIQRTQQEDSAVYLCASSFNPGANYGYTFGSGTRLTVV.

The chain combines TRBV14 with TRBJ2-1; perhaps TRBD2 as D (6 bases). Germline CDR1 SGHDN, CDR2 FVKESK. The CDR3 consists of 14 residues. The V end was cut by 2 bases, the J end by 1 base, with 6 bases between. CDR3 protein: CASSQRESYNEQFF. The CDR3 coding sequence is TGTGCCAGCAGCCAACGGGAGTCCTACAATGAGCAGTTCTTC.

The chain has TRBV6-6 and TRBJ2-7, with TRBD2 matching over 7 bases. The J segment lost 1 base and the V segment lost 11 bases, leaving 8 bases of the junction unmatched. The CDR3 is made up of 13 amino acids. Germline V gene lookup returns CDR1 MNHNY and CDR2 SVGAGI (reference sequence). The CDR3 nucleotides are TGTGCCGCCGAGCGGGGTCAATCCTACGAGCAGTACTTC. This gives the protein CAAERGQSYEQYF.